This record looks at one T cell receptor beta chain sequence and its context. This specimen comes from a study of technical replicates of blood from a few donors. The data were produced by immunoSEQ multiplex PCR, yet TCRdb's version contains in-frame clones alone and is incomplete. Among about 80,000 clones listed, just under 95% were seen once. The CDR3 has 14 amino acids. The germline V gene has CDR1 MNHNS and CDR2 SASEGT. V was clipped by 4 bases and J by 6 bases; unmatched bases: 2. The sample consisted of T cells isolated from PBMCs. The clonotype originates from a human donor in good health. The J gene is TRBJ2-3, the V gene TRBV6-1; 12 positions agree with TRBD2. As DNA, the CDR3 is TGTGCCAGCAGTGGACTAGCGGGAGTGGATACGCAGTATTTT. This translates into CASSGLAGVDTQYF.